Listed below are T cell receptor beta chains from one sample, sequenced in a study of radiation and T cells in renal cell carcinoma. Method: immunoSEQ multiplex PCR; TCRdb's copy keeps in-frame clones and lacks some. This sample has 130,000 to 150,000 clones, with nearly 90% found just once. The sample was blood, taken from a patient whose treatment included radiotherapy and nephrectomy. The receptors derive from a woman aged 50 to 60 with renal cell carcinoma. Each CDR3 is given with its conserved first and last residue. Each record gives: CDR3 DNA, CDR3 protein, CDR3 length, D gene, J gene, V gene, clone size. The D gene is left open where the match is weak. Size is omitted from some rows. Given values are once, few, many or a class for expanded clones.

cdr3_nt: TGTGCCAGAAGCAGGGGTCGGCAAGAGACCCAGTACTTC
cdr3_aa: CARSRGRQETQYF
cdr3_length: 13
d_call: NA
j_call: TRBJ2-5
v_call: TRBV6-1
clone_size: few

cdr3_nt: TGTGCCAGCAGCCAAGAGGGGCGGCTGGGTGAGGAAAAACTGTTTTTT
cdr3_aa: CASSQEGRLGEEKLFF
cdr3_length: 16
d_call: NA
j_call: TRBJ1-4
v_call: TRBV4-2
clone_size: NA

cdr3_nt: TGTGCCAGCAGACAGGGGGCGGTCACTGAAGCTTTCTTT
cdr3_aa: CASRQGAVTEAFF
cdr3_length: 13
d_call: TRBD1
j_call: TRBJ1-1
v_call: TRBV6-1
clone_size: NA

cdr3_nt: TGTGCCAGTAGTATGGGACAGGGTTACAATCAGCCCCAGCATTTT
cdr3_aa: CASSMGQGYNQPQHF
cdr3_length: 15
d_call: TRBD1
j_call: TRBJ1-5
v_call: TRBV19
clone_size: NA

cdr3_nt: TGCGCCAGCAGCCAAGATGGGGCAGACCCGAACACTGAAGCTTTCTTT
cdr3_aa: CASSQDGADPNTEAFF
cdr3_length: 16
d_call: NA
j_call: TRBJ1-1
v_call: TRBV4-3
clone_size: NA

cdr3_nt: TGCGCCAGCAGCCAAGGACAGGGGATAAACACTGAAGCTTTCTTT
cdr3_aa: CASSQGQGINTEAFF
cdr3_length: 15
d_call: TRBD1
j_call: TRBJ1-1
v_call: TRBV4-1
clone_size: NA

cdr3_nt: TGTGCCAGCAGCTCCGTGGATGGCGGATGGTACGAGCAGTACTTC
cdr3_aa: CASSSVDGGWYEQYF
cdr3_length: 15
d_call: NA
j_call: TRBJ2-7
v_call: TRBV9
clone_size: NA

cdr3_nt: TGCGCCAGCAGCCTTGGGGATACGCAGTATTTT
cdr3_aa: CASSLGDTQYF
cdr3_length: 11
d_call: NA
j_call: TRBJ2-3
v_call: TRBV10-2
clone_size: NA

cdr3_nt: TGTGCCAGCAGCTCCAGACAGGGGACTAACTCTGAAGCTTTCTTT
cdr3_aa: CASSSRQGTNSEAFF
cdr3_length: 15
d_call: TRBD1
j_call: TRBJ1-1
v_call: TRBV7-2
clone_size: NA

cdr3_nt: TGCGCCAGCAGCTTGGCTTTAGCGGTGGCGGTACTCAAGAACACTGAAGCTTTCTTT
cdr3_aa: CASSLALAVAVLKNTEAFF
cdr3_length: 19
d_call: NA
j_call: TRBJ1-1
v_call: TRBV5-1
clone_size: NA

cdr3_nt: TGTGCCAGCAGCTTAGTGGGGGGGGGCACAGATACGCAGTATTTT
cdr3_aa: CASSLVGGGTDTQYF
cdr3_length: 15
d_call: TRBD2
j_call: TRBJ2-3
v_call: TRBV7-2
clone_size: NA

cdr3_nt: TGTGCCAGCAGTGTAGGACCGGACTCTGGAAACACCATATATTTT
cdr3_aa: CASSVGPDSGNTIYF
cdr3_length: 15
d_call: NA
j_call: TRBJ1-3
v_call: TRBV6-5
clone_size: NA

cdr3_nt: TGCGCCAGCAGTCTGGACGGAGTCAATGAGCAGTTCTTC
cdr3_aa: CASSLDGVNEQFF
cdr3_length: 13
d_call: NA
j_call: TRBJ2-1
v_call: TRBV5-1
clone_size: NA

cdr3_nt: TGTGCCAGCAGCTTAGTGGGACAGATCACAGATACGCAGTATTTT
cdr3_aa: CASSLVGQITDTQYF
cdr3_length: 15
d_call: TRBD1
j_call: TRBJ2-3
v_call: TRBV11-2
clone_size: NA

cdr3_nt: TGTGCCAGCAGCTTAAGCCGGGGCTCGAACACTGAAGCTTTCTTT
cdr3_aa: CASSLSRGSNTEAFF
cdr3_length: 15
d_call: NA
j_call: TRBJ1-1
v_call: TRBV7-2
clone_size: NA

cdr3_nt: TGTGCCATCAGTGGACTGGAGGGGTACACCTTC
cdr3_aa: CAISGLEGYTF
cdr3_length: 11
d_call: NA
j_call: TRBJ1-2
v_call: TRBV10-3
clone_size: NA

cdr3_nt: TGTGCCAGCTCACCCCTTACAGCGAACAATCAGCCCCAGCATTTT
cdr3_aa: CASSPLTANNQPQHF
cdr3_length: 15
d_call: NA
j_call: TRBJ1-5
v_call: TRBV18
clone_size: NA

cdr3_nt: TGCGCCAGCAACCCCGACAGGGGCGCTAACTATGGCTACACCTTC
cdr3_aa: CASNPDRGANYGYTF
cdr3_length: 15
d_call: TRBD1
j_call: TRBJ1-2
v_call: TRBV4-3
clone_size: NA

cdr3_nt: TGTGCCAGCAGTGAAGGGGGGATGCCCTACGAGCAGTACTTC
cdr3_aa: CASSEGGMPYEQYF
cdr3_length: 14
d_call: NA
j_call: TRBJ2-7
v_call: TRBV6-1
clone_size: NA

cdr3_nt: TGCAGCGTTGAAGTAGCGAGACAGGCCTCCTACGAGCAGTACTTC
cdr3_aa: CSVEVARQASYEQYF
cdr3_length: 15
d_call: NA
j_call: TRBJ2-7
v_call: TRBV29-1
clone_size: NA

cdr3_nt: TGTGCCAGCAGCTTAGTTGGCTCCTACAATGAGCAGTTCTTC
cdr3_aa: CASSLVGSYNEQFF
cdr3_length: 14
d_call: NA
j_call: TRBJ2-1
v_call: TRBV7-6
clone_size: NA

cdr3_nt: TGCGCCAGCAGCTTGGAGCTGGGGCAGGGCGGGAGAACAGATACGCAGTATTTT
cdr3_aa: CASSLELGQGGRTDTQYF
cdr3_length: 18
d_call: TRBD2
j_call: TRBJ2-3
v_call: TRBV5-1
clone_size: NA

cdr3_nt: TGTGCCAGCAGTGAACAGGGGGATCAGCCCCAGCATTTT
cdr3_aa: CASSEQGDQPQHF
cdr3_length: 13
d_call: TRBD1
j_call: TRBJ1-5
v_call: TRBV6-1
clone_size: NA

cdr3_nt: TGTGCCAGCAGCCTCTATCGACTAGCGGGTGAGGAGACCCAGTACTTC
cdr3_aa: CASSLYRLAGEETQYF
cdr3_length: 16
d_call: TRBD2
j_call: TRBJ2-5
v_call: TRBV7-3
clone_size: once

cdr3_nt: TGCGCCAGCAGCCAAGATCAACCAGGGATCTATGGCTACACCTTC
cdr3_aa: CASSQDQPGIYGYTF
cdr3_length: 15
d_call: NA
j_call: TRBJ1-2
v_call: TRBV4-3
clone_size: NA

cdr3_nt: TGTGCCAGCAGCGGGGACAGCTCCTACGAGCAGTACTTC
cdr3_aa: CASSGDSSYEQYF
cdr3_length: 13
d_call: TRBD1
j_call: TRBJ2-7
v_call: TRBV5-6
clone_size: NA

cdr3_nt: TGTGCCAGCAGCTTAAATAGCAGGGCCACAGATACGCAGTATTTT
cdr3_aa: CASSLNSRATDTQYF
cdr3_length: 15
d_call: NA
j_call: TRBJ2-3
v_call: TRBV13
clone_size: once

cdr3_nt: TGCGCCAGCTACAGCGCCGGGGAGCTGTTTTTT
cdr3_aa: CASYSAGELFF
cdr3_length: 11
d_call: NA
j_call: TRBJ2-2
v_call: TRBV4-1
clone_size: NA

cdr3_nt: TGTGCCAGCAGCCCAATCCGGGACACCCGTTCCTACGAGCAGTACTTC
cdr3_aa: CASSPIRDTRSYEQYF
cdr3_length: 16
d_call: NA
j_call: TRBJ2-7
v_call: TRBV7-8
clone_size: once

cdr3_nt: TGTGCCAGCGGTGAAATTACCAATGGAGGCTACACCTTC
cdr3_aa: CASGEITNGGYTF
cdr3_length: 13
d_call: NA
j_call: TRBJ1-2
v_call: TRBV2
clone_size: NA

cdr3_nt: TGCAGCGTCGCGGGACAGGGATGGAGGGAGACCCAGTACTTC
cdr3_aa: CSVAGQGWRETQYF
cdr3_length: 14
d_call: TRBD1
j_call: TRBJ2-5
v_call: TRBV29-1
clone_size: NA

cdr3_nt: TGTGCCAGCAGCCTCAACCACTATGGCTACACCTTC
cdr3_aa: CASSLNHYGYTF
cdr3_length: 12
d_call: NA
j_call: TRBJ1-2
v_call: TRBV9
clone_size: NA

cdr3_nt: TGCGCCAGCAGCCTTCGGGTCCAAAGGGGGATGAACACTGAAGCTTTCTTT
cdr3_aa: CASSLRVQRGMNTEAFF
cdr3_length: 17
d_call: NA
j_call: TRBJ1-1
v_call: TRBV5-1
clone_size: NA

cdr3_nt: TGCAGCGTCCCCGGGCGGCTCGGCGGGAAGACCCAGTACTTC
cdr3_aa: CSVPGRLGGKTQYF
cdr3_length: 14
d_call: NA
j_call: TRBJ2-5
v_call: TRBV29-1
clone_size: NA

cdr3_nt: TGTGCCAGCAGCTTGGTAGGGTCTCAAGAGACCCAGTACTTC
cdr3_aa: CASSLVGSQETQYF
cdr3_length: 14
d_call: NA
j_call: TRBJ2-5
v_call: TRBV5-5
clone_size: NA

cdr3_nt: TGTGCCAGCAGTGCGGACAACCAAGAGACCCAGTACTTC
cdr3_aa: CASSADNQETQYF
cdr3_length: 13
d_call: NA
j_call: TRBJ2-5
v_call: TRBV2
clone_size: NA

cdr3_nt: TGTGCCAGCTCTTCCACGGCCTATCAGCCCCAGCATTTT
cdr3_aa: CASSSTAYQPQHF
cdr3_length: 13
d_call: NA
j_call: TRBJ1-5
v_call: TRBV6-1
clone_size: NA

cdr3_nt: TGTGCCAGTACCGACAGGGGGCAGTCTGAAAAACTGTTTTTT
cdr3_aa: CASTDRGQSEKLFF
cdr3_length: 14
d_call: TRBD1
j_call: TRBJ1-4
v_call: TRBV19
clone_size: NA

cdr3_nt: TGTGCCAGTAGTATAGGTCGAGGGTGGGGATTGAACACTGAAGCTTTCTTT
cdr3_aa: CASSIGRGWGLNTEAFF
cdr3_length: 17
d_call: NA
j_call: TRBJ1-1
v_call: TRBV19
clone_size: NA

cdr3_nt: TGTGCCAGCAGGGACATTAGCAATCAGCCCCAGCATTTT
cdr3_aa: CASRDISNQPQHF
cdr3_length: 13
d_call: NA
j_call: TRBJ1-5
v_call: TRBV6-1
clone_size: NA

cdr3_nt: TGCGCCAGCAGTGAGAACGGAGACTACGAGCAGTACTTC
cdr3_aa: CASSENGDYEQYF
cdr3_length: 13
d_call: NA
j_call: TRBJ2-7
v_call: TRBV10-2
clone_size: NA

cdr3_nt: TGTGCCAGCAGTTACTCGCGGGGGGGGCGGAGCGGGGAGCTGTTTTTT
cdr3_aa: CASSYSRGGRSGELFF
cdr3_length: 16
d_call: TRBD2
j_call: TRBJ2-2
v_call: TRBV6-5
clone_size: NA